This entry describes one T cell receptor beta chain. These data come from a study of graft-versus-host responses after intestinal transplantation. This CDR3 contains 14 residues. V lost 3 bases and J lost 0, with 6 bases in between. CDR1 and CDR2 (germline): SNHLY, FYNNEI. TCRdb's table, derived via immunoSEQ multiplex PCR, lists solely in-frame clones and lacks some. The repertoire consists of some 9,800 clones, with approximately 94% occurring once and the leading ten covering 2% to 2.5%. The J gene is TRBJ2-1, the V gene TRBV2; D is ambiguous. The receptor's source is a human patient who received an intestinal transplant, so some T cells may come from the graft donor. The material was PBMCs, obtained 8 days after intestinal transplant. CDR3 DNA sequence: TGTGCCAGCAGTGAGGTGGGCTCCTACAATGAGCAGTTCTTC. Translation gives CASSEVGSYNEQFF.